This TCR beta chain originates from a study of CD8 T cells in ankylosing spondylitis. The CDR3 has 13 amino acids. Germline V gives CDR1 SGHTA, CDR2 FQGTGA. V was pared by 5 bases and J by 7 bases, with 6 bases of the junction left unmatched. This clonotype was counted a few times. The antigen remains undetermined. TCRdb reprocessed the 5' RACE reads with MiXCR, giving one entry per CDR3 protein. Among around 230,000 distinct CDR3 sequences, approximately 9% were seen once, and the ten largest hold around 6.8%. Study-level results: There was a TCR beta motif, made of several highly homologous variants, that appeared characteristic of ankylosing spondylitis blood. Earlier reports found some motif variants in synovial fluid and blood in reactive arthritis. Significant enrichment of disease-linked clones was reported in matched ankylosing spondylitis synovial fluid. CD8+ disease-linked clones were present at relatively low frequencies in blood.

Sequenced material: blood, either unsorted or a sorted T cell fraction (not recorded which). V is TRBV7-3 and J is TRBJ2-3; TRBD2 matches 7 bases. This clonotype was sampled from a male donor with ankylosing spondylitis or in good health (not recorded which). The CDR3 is CASSQLAANTQYF. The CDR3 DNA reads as TGTGCCAGCAGCCAGCTAGCGGCCAATACGCAGTATTTT.